This T cell receptor beta chain was identified during a study of blood T cell repertoires in COVID-19. Study-level information: T cells, B-cell-depleted T cells, or PBMCs provided the cDNA or gDNA that served as material.

With 0 bases clipped from V and 8 bases from J, the junction kept 3 bases outside the gene matches. CDR1 and CDR2 (germline): MGHRA, YSYEKL. The CDR3 length is 14 residues. Participants' reported clinical history set cohort assignment. Exposed participants encountered a COVID-19 case during the 2 weeks preceding study entry. The data were produced by immunoSEQ multiplex PCR, yet TCRdb's version contains in-frame clones alone and is incomplete. The repertoire includes roughly 250,000 clones, over 80% of them detected once, and 2.5% to 3.5% sits in the top ten. The clonotype comes from a middle-aged woman who had been exposed to COVID-19. Sequencing input: PBMCs or T cells enriched from blood (not recorded which). J is TRBJ2-1 and V is TRBV4-1, with 8 bases matching TRBD1. CDR3 residues: CASSQEYRGDEQFF. CDR3 in DNA: TGCGCCAGCAGCCAAGAATACAGGGGGGATGAGCAGTTCTTC.